What follows is one T cell receptor (beta chain) and its context. This sample is part of a study of T-cell reconstitution after alpha-beta-depleted transplantation in children. CDR3 length equals 14 residues. J lost 4 bases, V lost 6 bases, and 7 bases had no gene match. Library preparation (for TCRbeta) was performed with unique molecular identifiers. TCRdb re-analysed the PCR reads in MiXCR, keeping a single row per CDR3 protein. The sample shows roughly 570,000 distinct CDR3 sequences, about a quarter of them seen only once. This chain joins TRBV12-3 or TRBV12-4 and TRBJ2-7; 9 nucleotides agree with TRBD1. This TCR was recovered from a boy less than two years old with Wiskott-Aldrich syndrome, due to receive a stem cell transplant. The material sequenced was PBMCs, taken before TCRalphabeta/CD19-depleted stem cell transplant. The CDR3 reads CASRKTGGRYEQYF. The CDR3 DNA follows: TGTGCCAGCAGGAAAACAGGGGGCCGGTACGAGCAGTACTTC.